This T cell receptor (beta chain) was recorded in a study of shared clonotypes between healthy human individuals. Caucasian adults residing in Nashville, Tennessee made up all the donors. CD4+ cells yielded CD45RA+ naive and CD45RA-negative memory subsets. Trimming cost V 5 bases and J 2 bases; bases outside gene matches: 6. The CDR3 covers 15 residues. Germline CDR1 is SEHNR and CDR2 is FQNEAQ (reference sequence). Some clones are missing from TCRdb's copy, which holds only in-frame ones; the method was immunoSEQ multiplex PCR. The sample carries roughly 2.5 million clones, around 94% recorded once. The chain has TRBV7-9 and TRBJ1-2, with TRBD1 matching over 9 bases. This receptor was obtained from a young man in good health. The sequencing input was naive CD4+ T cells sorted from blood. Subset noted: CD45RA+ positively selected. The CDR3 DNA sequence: TGTGCCAGCAGCACCTACGGACAGGGGAACTATGGCTACACCTTC. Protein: CASSTYGQGNYGYTF.